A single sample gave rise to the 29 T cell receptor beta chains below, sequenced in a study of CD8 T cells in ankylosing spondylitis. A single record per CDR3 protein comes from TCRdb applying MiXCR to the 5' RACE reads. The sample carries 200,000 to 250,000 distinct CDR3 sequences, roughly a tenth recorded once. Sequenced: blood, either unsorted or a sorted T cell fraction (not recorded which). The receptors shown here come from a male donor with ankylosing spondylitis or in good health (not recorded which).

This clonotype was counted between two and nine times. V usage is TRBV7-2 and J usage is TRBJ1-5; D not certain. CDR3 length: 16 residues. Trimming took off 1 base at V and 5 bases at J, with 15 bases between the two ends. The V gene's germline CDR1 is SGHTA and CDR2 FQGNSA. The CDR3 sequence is CASSLGAVRVDQPQHF. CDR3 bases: TGTGCCAGCAGCTTAGGCGCCGTGAGGGTAGATCAGCCCCAGCATTTT.

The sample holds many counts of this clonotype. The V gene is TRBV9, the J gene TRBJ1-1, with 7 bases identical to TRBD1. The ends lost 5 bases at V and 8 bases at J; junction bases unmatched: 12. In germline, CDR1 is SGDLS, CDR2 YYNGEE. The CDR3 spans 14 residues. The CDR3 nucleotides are TGTGCCAGCAGTTCCCAGGGGGAAAGGTCCGAAGCTTTCTTT. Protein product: CASSSQGERSEAFF.

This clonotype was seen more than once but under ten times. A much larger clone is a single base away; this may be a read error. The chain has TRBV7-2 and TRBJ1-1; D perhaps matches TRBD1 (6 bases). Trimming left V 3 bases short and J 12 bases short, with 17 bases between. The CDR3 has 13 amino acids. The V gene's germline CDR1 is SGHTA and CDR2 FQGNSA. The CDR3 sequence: CASSLDRPAGSFF. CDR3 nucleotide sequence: TGTGCCAGCAGCTTGGACAGACCGGCAGGGTCTTTCTTT.

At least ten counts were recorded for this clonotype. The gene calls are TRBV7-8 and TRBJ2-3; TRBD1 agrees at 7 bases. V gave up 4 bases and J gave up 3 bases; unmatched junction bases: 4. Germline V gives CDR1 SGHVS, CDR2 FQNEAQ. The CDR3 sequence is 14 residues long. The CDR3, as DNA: TGTGCCAGCAGCTGGGACAGAACTACAGATACGCAGTATTTT. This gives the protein CASSWDRTTDTQYF.

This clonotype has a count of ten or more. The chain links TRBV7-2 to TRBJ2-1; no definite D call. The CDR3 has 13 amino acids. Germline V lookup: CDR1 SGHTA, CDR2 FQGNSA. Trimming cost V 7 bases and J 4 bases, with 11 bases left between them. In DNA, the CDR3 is TGTGCCAGCACCCTCGGTGGATACAATGAGCAGTTCTTC. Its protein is CASTLGGYNEQFF.

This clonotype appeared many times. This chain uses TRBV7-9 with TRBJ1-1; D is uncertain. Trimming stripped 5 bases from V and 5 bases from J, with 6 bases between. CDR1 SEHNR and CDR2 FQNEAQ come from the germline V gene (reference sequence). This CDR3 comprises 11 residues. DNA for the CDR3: TGTGCCAGCAGCCCCTATACTGAAGCTTTCTTT. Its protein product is CASSPYTEAFF.

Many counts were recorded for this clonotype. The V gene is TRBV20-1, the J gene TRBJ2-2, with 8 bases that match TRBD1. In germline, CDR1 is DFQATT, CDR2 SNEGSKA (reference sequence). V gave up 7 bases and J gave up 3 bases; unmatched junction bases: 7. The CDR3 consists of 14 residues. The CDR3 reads CSVPGQGYTGELFF. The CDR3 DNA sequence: TGCAGTGTCCCCGGACAGGGCTACACCGGGGAGCTGTTTTTT.

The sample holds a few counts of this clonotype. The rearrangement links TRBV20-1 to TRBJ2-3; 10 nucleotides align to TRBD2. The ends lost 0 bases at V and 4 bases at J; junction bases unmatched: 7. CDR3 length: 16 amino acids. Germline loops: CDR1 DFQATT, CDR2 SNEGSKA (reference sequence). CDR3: CSARDPSGGAPDTQYF. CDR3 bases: TGCAGTGCTAGAGACCCCAGCGGGGGGGCTCCAGATACGCAGTATTTT.

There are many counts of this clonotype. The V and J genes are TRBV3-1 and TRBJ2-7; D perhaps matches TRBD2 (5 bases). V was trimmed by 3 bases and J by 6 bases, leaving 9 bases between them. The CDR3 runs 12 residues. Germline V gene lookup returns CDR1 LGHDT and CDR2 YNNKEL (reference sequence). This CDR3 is CASSHLRAEQYF. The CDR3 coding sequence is TGTGCCAGCAGCCACTTGAGGGCCGAGCAGTACTTC.

The CDR3 loop is CASSLLGGGDTGELFF. In nucleotides, the CDR3 is TGTGCCAGCAGCTTACTGGGCGGGGGAGACACCGGGGAGCTGTTTTTT. The chain joins TRBV7-3 to TRBJ2-2, with 7 bases fitting TRBD2. Germline V gene sequence: CDR1 SGHTA, CDR2 FQGTGA. J was trimmed by 3 bases and V by 2 bases; bases with no gene match: 6. The length of the CDR3 is 16 residues.

The CDR3, as DNA: TGTGCCAGCAGCTTAACCGGGGCGATGGAGACCCAGTACTTC. As protein: CASSLTGAMETQYF. This sequence joins TRBV7-9 and TRBJ2-5; D could derive from TRBD1 or TRBD2 (5 bases each). V shed 2 bases and J shed 5 bases, with 12 bases lying between them. The CDR3 sequence is 14 residues long. CDR1 and CDR2 from the germline V gene are SEHNR and FQNEAQ (reference sequence).

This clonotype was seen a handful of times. The CDR3 coding sequence is TGTGCCAGCAGCCAATCCAGCGGCGCCTACGAGCAGTACTTC. Its protein is CASSQSSGAYEQYF. The chain uses TRBV3-1 and TRBJ2-7; D is possibly TRBD2 (5 bases). Germline assignment: CDR1 LGHDT and CDR2 YNNKEL (reference sequence). The CDR3 contains 14 residues. V was cut by 2 bases and J by 2 bases, with 10 bases left in between.

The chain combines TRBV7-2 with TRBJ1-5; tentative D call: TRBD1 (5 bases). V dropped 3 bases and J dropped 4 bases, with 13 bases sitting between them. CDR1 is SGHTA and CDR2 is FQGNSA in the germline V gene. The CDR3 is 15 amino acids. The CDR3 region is CASSFSWGGNQPQHF. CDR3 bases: TGTGCCAGCAGCTTTAGCTGGGGCGGAAATCAGCCCCAGCATTTT.

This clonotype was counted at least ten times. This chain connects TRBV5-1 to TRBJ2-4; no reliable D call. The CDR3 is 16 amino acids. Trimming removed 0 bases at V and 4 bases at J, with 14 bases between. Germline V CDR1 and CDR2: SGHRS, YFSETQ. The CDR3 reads CASSLDVSVLKNIQYF. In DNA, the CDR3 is TGCGCCAGCAGCTTGGATGTCTCTGTCTTAAAAAACATTCAGTACTTC.

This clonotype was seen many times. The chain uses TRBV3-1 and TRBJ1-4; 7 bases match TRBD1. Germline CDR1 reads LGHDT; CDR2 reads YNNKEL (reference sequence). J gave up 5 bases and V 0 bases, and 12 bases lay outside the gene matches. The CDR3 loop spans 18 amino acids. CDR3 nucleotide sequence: TGTGCCAGCAGCCAAGATTCTGGTCGGGACAGCCGAAATGAAAAACTGTTTTTT. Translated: CASSQDSGRDSRNEKLFF.

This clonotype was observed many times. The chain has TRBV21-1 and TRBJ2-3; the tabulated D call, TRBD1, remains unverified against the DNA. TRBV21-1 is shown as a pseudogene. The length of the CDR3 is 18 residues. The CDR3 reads CASSKGPGTGGALDTQYF. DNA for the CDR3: TGTGCCAGCAGCAAAGGACCCGGGACAGGGGGTGCATTGGATACGCAGTATTTT.

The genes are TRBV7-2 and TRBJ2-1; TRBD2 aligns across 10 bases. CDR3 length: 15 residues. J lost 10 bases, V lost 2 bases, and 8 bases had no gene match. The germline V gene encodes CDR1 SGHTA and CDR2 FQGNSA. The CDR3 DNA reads TGTGCCAGCAGCTTATCCGGACTAGCGGTTTTGGAGCAGTTCTTC. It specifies CASSLSGLAVLEQFF.

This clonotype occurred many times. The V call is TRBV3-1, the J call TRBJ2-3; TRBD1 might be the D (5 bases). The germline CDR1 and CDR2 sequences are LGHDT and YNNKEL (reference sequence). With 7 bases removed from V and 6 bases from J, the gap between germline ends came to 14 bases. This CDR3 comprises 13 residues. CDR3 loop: CASTLSKGDTQYF. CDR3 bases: TGTGCCAGCACCCTAAGTAAGGGGGATACGCAGTATTTT.

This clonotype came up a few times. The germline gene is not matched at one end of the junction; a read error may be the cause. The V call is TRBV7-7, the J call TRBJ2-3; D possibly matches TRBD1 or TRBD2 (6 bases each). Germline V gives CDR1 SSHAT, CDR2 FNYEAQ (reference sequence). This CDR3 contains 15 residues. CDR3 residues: CASSLAAGDTDTQYF. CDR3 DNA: TGTGCTAGCAGCTTAGCGGCAGGGGACACAGATACGCAGTATTTT.

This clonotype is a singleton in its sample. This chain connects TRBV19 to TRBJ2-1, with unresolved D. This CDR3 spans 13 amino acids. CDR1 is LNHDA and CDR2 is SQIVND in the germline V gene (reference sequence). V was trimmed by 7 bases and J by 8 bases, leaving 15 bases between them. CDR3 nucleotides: TGTGCCAGTACCCCTGAGTGGGGTGATGAGCAGTTCTTC. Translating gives CASTPEWGDEQFF.

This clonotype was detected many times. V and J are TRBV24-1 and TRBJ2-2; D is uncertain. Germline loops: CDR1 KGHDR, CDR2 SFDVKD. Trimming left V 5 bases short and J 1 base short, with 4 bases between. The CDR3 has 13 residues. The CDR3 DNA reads TGTGCCACCAGTGCCCTGAACACCGGGGAGCTGTTTTTT. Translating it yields CATSALNTGELFF.

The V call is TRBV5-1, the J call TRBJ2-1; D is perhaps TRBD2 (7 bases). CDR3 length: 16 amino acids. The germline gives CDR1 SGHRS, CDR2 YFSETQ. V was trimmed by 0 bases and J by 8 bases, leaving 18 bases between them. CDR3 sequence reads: CASSLDGGGRFDEQFF. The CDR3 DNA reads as TGCGCCAGCAGCTTGGATGGGGGGGGCCGATTCGATGAGCAGTTCTTC.

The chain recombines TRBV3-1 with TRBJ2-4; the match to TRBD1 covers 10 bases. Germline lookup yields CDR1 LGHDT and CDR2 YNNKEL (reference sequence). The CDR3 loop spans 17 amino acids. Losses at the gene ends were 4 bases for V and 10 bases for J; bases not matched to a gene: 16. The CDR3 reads CASSRGTPGQGLGIQYF. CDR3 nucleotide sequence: TGTGCCAGCAGCCGGGGCACGCCGGGACAGGGGCTAGGGATTCAGTACTTC.

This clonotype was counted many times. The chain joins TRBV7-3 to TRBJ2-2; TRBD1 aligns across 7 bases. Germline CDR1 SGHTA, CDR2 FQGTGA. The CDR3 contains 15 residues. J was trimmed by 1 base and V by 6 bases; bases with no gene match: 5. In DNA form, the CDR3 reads TGTGCCAGCAGGGACGGGACAGTGAACACCGGGGAGCTGTTTTTT. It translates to CASRDGTVNTGELFF.

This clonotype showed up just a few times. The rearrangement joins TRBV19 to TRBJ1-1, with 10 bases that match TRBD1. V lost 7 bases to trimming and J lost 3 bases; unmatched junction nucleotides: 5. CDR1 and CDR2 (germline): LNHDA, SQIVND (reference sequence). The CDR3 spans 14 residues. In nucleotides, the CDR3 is TGTGCCAGTAATAGACAGGGGGCGGACACTGAAGCTTTCTTT. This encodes CASNRQGADTEAFF.

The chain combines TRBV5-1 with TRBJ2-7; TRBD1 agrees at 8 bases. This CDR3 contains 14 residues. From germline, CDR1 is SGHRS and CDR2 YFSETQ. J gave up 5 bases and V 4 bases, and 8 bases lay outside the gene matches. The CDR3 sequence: CASSRTAGGNEQYF. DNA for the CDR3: TGCGCCAGCAGCCGGACGGCAGGGGGCAACGAGCAGTACTTC.

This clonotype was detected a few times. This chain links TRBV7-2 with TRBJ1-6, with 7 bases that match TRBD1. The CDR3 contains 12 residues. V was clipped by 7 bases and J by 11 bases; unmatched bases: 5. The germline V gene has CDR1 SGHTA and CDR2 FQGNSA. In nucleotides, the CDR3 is TGTGCCAGCAAGAGACAGGGCCCACCCCTCCACTTT. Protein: CASKRQGPPLHF.

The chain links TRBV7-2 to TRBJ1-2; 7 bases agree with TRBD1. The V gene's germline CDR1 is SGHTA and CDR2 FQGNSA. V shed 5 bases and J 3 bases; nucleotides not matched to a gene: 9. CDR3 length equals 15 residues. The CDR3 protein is CASSPRQGWHYGYTF. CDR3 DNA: TGTGCCAGCAGCCCGAGACAGGGTTGGCACTATGGCTACACCTTC. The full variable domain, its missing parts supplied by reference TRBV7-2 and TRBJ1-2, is GAGVSQSPSNKVTEKGKDVELRCDPISGHTALYWYRQSLGQGLEFLIYFQGNSAPDKSGLPSDRFSAERTGGSVSTLTIQRTQQEDSAVYLCASSPRQGWHYGYTFGSGTRLTVV.

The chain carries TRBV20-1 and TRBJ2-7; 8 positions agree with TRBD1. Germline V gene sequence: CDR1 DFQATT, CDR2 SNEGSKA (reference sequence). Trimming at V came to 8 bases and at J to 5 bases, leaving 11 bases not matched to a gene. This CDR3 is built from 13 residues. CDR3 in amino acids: CSRAGTGLDEQYF. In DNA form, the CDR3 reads TGCAGTAGGGCCGGGACAGGTCTGGACGAGCAGTACTTC.